This T cell receptor (beta chain) was recovered during a study of cytomegalovirus exposure and HLA in healthy donors (dated by TCRdb to between 2016 and 2019). A note on the overall study: An earlier analysis of several hundred of the donors reported about 250 Gb of sequence data and 100 million to 140 million unique TCR beta sequences from around 200 million T cells. In an earlier analysis of a few hundred of the donors, high-throughput TCR beta sequencing was used to judge whether each TCR beta V gene segment behaved as functional or pseudogenic. Across approximately 400 genotyped donors of the cohort, an average of roughly 250,000 unique TCR beta nucleotide sequences per donor were sequenced, and roughly 17% of those sequences were non-productive. Roughly 300 gigabases of sequencing data and tens of millions of unique TCR sequences made up an early release that covered around 640 HLA-typed donors. To study patterns of TCR occurrence, a later analysis re-analyzed previously published TCR beta repertoires from several hundred donors and added high-resolution HLA genotyping. Along with the roughly 670-subject first cohort, a separate validation cohort of approximately 110 different subjects was used. The study used immunosequencing to profile the T cell repertoires of approximately 630 subjects and linked those repertoires to cytomegalovirus serostatus. Typing coverage differed by locus: A, B, C, DRB1 and DQB1 were typed in roughly 629-630 donors, DQA1 in about 500, DPA1 in some 570, and DPB1 in 472. The later analysis used no new phenotypic data to find candidate immune exposures, relying instead on TCR beta sequences and their occurrence across donors. Genome-wide SNP genotypes for about three fifths of the roughly 670 donors were used in a later genetic analysis, which treated that subset as a discovery cohort. To predict cytomegalovirus infection status, the study combined high-throughput TCR immunosequencing, statistical association of individual TCRs with disease status, and machine learning. Every discovery cohort repertoire had been produced on one sequencing platform. Donor age, sex, ethnicity and CMV serostatus were compiled together with the repertoire data. Class I and class II HLA loci were covered by the typing at four-digit resolution. The aim of the study was to test whether cataloging public T cell receptors could identify signatures of past pathogen exposure. The genetic ancestry cluster associated with self-reported Caucasian donors included over 65% of the 350 to 500 genotyped donors. Roughly five DR-DQ haplotypes were handled as single units for association and clustering, since linkage in the cohort was strong.

The cohort consisted of fewer than 700 healthy bone marrow donors. All cohort members were sampled while nominally healthy, although unrecorded immune exposures were likely present. The donor was CMV seropositive and was included in the group of 250 to 350 seropositive cohort members. A peripheral blood sample was provided by each donor, and peripheral blood mononuclear cells were used for TCR beta sequencing. Genomic DNA extraction from the blood cell samples was performed with the Qiagen DNeasy Blood Extraction Kit. Broader findings and caveats from the paper: When HLA alleles, especially DR and DQ, strongly co-occurred, TCR associations were difficult to assign to individual alleles. The authors suggested that the approach could potentially be extended to other disease states and immunological phenotypes. In this cohort, only TCR beta chains were sequenced, and detectable features were limited by the absence of alpha or paired-chain data. According to a later analysis, TCR association rates differed among HLA loci, with DRB1 alleles showing the most associated TCRs and HLA-C alleles showing the fewest. The sequencing pipeline was judged likely to have produced a cluster of highly shared sequence variants as a technical artifact. Because HLA typing was missing for some donors at each locus, association tests included only the typed subset. While some public TCRs were present in many individuals, most TCR sequences turned up only very rarely across donors. The 87-base-pair reads could not distinguish some IMGT-functional V segments, including TRBV6-2 and TRBV6-3, so those segments were excluded. A later analysis reported that several top co-occurrence clusters appeared linked to parvovirus B19, influenza, CMV and Epstein-Barr virus. Broadly in line with IMGT annotations, most TCR beta V segments showed up in productive rearrangements about 87% or about 30% of the time in an earlier analysis of approximately 600 of the donors. An association between a missense DCLRE1C variant and V-gene and J-gene trimming of TCR beta chains was found in a later genetic analysis and replicated in an independent cohort. Specific HLA alleles were associated with more than 15,000 TCR beta sequences at a false discovery rate of 0.05 in a later analysis. The presence/absence analyses assumed that sequencing depth was roughly uniform across donors, and that assumption may not be true. According to a later analysis, most CMV-associated TCR beta chains appeared to be HLA-restricted, and the HLA associations seemed to be driven largely by CMV exposure. A later analysis found that HLA-associated TCR beta chains were more clonally expanded and had lower generation probabilities than equally common non-associated chains. According to a later genetic analysis, donors in an Asian-associated ancestry cluster had fewer N-insertions in productive TCRs than the approximately 650-donor mean. In the study, around 160 TCR beta chains were listed as associated with cytomegalovirus. The classifier was reported to diagnose cytomegalovirus status with high specificity and sensitivity in both the original and validation cohorts. Because counts were too low, seventeen rarely observed V segments, including chromosome 9 orphons, were left out of the earlier analysis of a few hundred of the donors. Linkage disequilibrium might explain the correlated functional status among segregating V segments, but an unknown experimental factor could not be ruled out. Immune exposure information for the cohort was limited to CMV serostatus. A few of the identified cytomegalovirus-associated TCR beta chains were confirmed in vitro to be specific for cytomegalovirus antigens. A further reported finding was that TCR beta sequences accurately predicted the HLA-A and HLA-B alleles for most subjects in the first cohort.

Of note for this clone: The specificity of this receptor is unknown. No per-base quality is available; no much larger clone lies one base away.

Libraries were prepared through the immunoSEQ multiplex PCR assay. The multiplex PCR relied on a mix of 60 forward primers for TCR Vbeta segments and 13 reverse primers for TCR Jbeta segments. The CDR3 region of rearranged TCR beta genes was amplified from genomic DNA with a multiplex PCR assay. Amplified TCR beta libraries were sequenced as 87-base-pair reads on the Illumina HiSeq System. The study's processing was this. In a later analysis, tens of millions of unique TCR beta chains were counted across the roughly 610 repertoires, and roughly 11 million of these chains were shared by at least two donors. To remove PCR and sequencing errors, raw reads were error-corrected and collapsed into unique sequences using a nearest-neighbor algorithm that merged closely related sequences. V, D and J gene segments were assigned by aligning CDR3 sequences to IMGT reference sequences. For a sequence to be retained, at least a six-nucleotide match to both a V gene segment and a J gene segment was required. A rearrangement counted as productive if the CDR3 had no stop codons and remained in frame with V and J, and every other rearrangement counted as non-productive. Following IMGT convention, CDR3 was defined as the stretch from the second conserved V-encoded cysteine to the conserved J-encoded phenylalanine. The earlier analysis of about 500 of the donors excluded sequences that lacked an unambiguous match to a single V gene segment. An earlier analysis of 500 to 600 of the donors classified V segments as functional when productive rearrangements were above 56.7% and as segregating when the standard deviation between donors was above 5%. A statistical classification framework was developed to diagnose cytomegalovirus status using the catalog of TCR beta chain sequences. In a later analysis, V and J genes were assigned by comparing TCR nucleotide sequences against IMGT/GENE-DB human TR gene sequences. Using the TCRdist pipeline, a later analysis assigned CDR3 sequences along with most-parsimonious VDJ recombination scenarios. In a later analysis, each TCR beta chain was defined by its CDR3 amino acid sequence together with its V-gene family, and reads without a unique V-gene family were excluded. To address suspected cross-contamination and a sequencing artifact, a later analysis removed roughly 580 highly shared, low-generation-probability nucleotide sequences. In a later analysis, a clonal expansion index for each public chain was calculated from normalized within-repertoire ranks of inferred template counts. In a later analysis, generation probabilities were computed using a VDJ recombination model fitted to out-of-frame rearrangements, and the results were checked against IGoR. In a later analysis, hypergeometric tests were used to score TCR-TCR, TCR-HLA and TCR-CMV co-occurrence, with a repertoire-size bias correction applied to TCR pairs. False discovery rates were estimated in a later analysis by permuting HLA or CMV assignments 20 times. In a later analysis, co-occurring TCRs were grouped using DBSCAN, and TCRdist sequence similarity was added for clustering within HLA-allele-positive subsets. For co-occurrence clustering, repertoires with fewer than 30,000 or more than 120,000 public chains were excluded, along with about five repertoires with anomalous nucleotide sharing. Entries here come from immuneACCESS through TCRdb and include only in-frame sequences with V and J called. Some clones fail to appear in such tables; in the studies checked, an unresolved V gene covers under half of the shortfall, and the cause of the remainder is unknown. V, J and clone size derive from that table, while D and trimming were established from the DNA sequence. The sample table holds about 120,000 clones, of which around 78% were seen once. The ten largest make up 3.3% of the sample.

Spanning cysteine to phenylalanine, the CDR3 consists of 10 amino acids. Solely the CDR3 DNA is kept, with 30 bases framed from the first base. CDR1 and CDR2 were assigned from the germline V gene as SNHLY and FYNNEI. V loses 4 bases, J loses 7 bases, and the germline ends lie 5 bases apart. The specimen sequenced was PBMCs. The receptor comes from a woman between 25 and 40 years old in good health and CMV-seropositive. The receptor chain draws on TRBV2 and TRBJ2-7; no D segment can be confidently identified. The CDR3 region reads CASSAGEQYF. The DNA sequence is TGTGCCAGCAGTGCCGGTGAGCAGTACTTC.